Listed below are T cell receptor beta chains from one sample, sequenced in a study of response to subunit inactivated influenza vaccine. Each CDR3 protein gets one entry after TCRdb re-called the RT-PCR reads with MiXCR. Among more than 400,000 distinct CDR3 sequences, approximately 11% were seen once, and the ten largest hold about an eighth. The sequencing used PBMCs from blood, collected 45 days after vaccination. The source is a man aged 50 or older who received an inactivated influenza vaccine. Both conserved end residues are part of each CDR3. D genes are given only for firm matches. Expanded clones are given a class, and other clones once, few, many or no size at all.

j_call | v_call | d_call | clone_size | cdr3_aa | cdr3_nt
TRBJ2-3 | TRBV20-1 | NA | many | CSANPESGTDTQYF | TGCAGTGCAAACCCTGAGTCTGGCACAGATACGCAGTATTTT
TRBJ2-1 | TRBV5-1 | TRBD1 | NA | CASSLAVGQGRNEQFF | TGCGCCAGCAGCTTGGCCGTTGGACAGGGTAGGAATGAGCAGTTCTTC
TRBJ2-1 | TRBV6-2/TRBV6-3 | NA | NA | CASSIFRDNNEQFF | TGTGCCAGCAGCATATTTAGGGACAACAATGAGCAGTTCTTC
TRBJ1-3 | TRBV5-1 | TRBD1 | few | CASSFGQGVGNTIYF | TGCGCCAGCAGCTTCGGACAGGGGGTAGGAAACACCATATATTTT
TRBJ2-2 | TRBV5-5 | TRBD1 | NA | CASSRGTGQITGELFF | TGTGCCAGCAGCCGAGGGACAGGGCAAATCACCGGGGAGCTGTTTTTT
TRBJ2-7 | TRBV25-1 | TRBD2 | NA | CASRSAGAYEQYF | TGTGCCAGCAGATCAGCGGGAGCCTACGAGCAGTACTTC
TRBJ1-2 | TRBV6-1 | TRBD1 | few | CASTLTGTAYGYTF | TGTGCCAGCACACTAACCGGGACAGCTTATGGCTACACCTTC
TRBJ2-2 | TRBV7-2 | NA | many | CASFSLSHSGELFF | TGTGCCAGCTTTAGCCTGTCCCACAGCGGGGAGCTGTTTTTT
TRBJ2-3 | TRBV12-3/TRBV12-4 | NA | NA | CASRAGRLDTQYF | TGTGCCAGCAGGGCCGGACGGTTAGATACGCAGTATTTT
TRBJ1-4 | TRBV5-5 | TRBD1 | many | CASSLVGQRGEKLFF | TGTGCCAGCAGCTTGGTGGGACAGAGGGGTGAAAAACTGTTTTTT
TRBJ2-7 | TRBV15 | NA | many | CATSIRQGGHEQYF | TGTGCCACCAGCATTCGTCAGGGTGGCCACGAGCAGTACTTC
TRBJ1-1 | TRBV24-1 | TRBD1 | NA | CATRAGTGVMNTEAFF | TGTGCCACCAGAGCCGGGACAGGGGTCATGAACACTGAAGCTTTCTTT
TRBJ1-1 | TRBV12-3/TRBV12-4 | NA | few | CASSLVGYTEAFF | TGTGCCAGCAGTTTAGTAGGGTACACTGAAGCTTTCTTT
TRBJ1-1 | TRBV4-3 | NA | many | CASSQYPGQENTEAFF | TGCGCCAGCAGCCAATATCCAGGGCAAGAGAACACTGAAGCTTTCTTT
TRBJ1-2 | TRBV20-1 | NA | many | CSASPVGYGYTF | TGCAGTGCTAGTCCTGTGGGCTATGGCTACACCTTC
TRBJ2-1 | TRBV7-9 | TRBD1 | NA | CASSLGGGNYNEQFF | TGTGCCAGCAGCTTAGGAGGGGGCAATTACAATGAGCAGTTCTTC
TRBJ2-1 | TRBV20-1 | NA | NA | CSASSSGLGDEQFF | TGCAGTGCTAGTTCCAGCGGCCTAGGGGATGAGCAGTTCTTC
TRBJ2-2 | TRBV7-6 | NA | NA | CASTTAFTGELFF | TGTGCCAGCACGACAGCCTTCACCGGGGAGCTGTTTTTT
TRBJ2-3 | TRBV5-6 | NA | NA | CASSFNSGPAESKDTQYF | TGTGCCAGCAGCTTTAACTCTGGTCCCGCGGAGTCGAAAGATACGCAGTATTTT
TRBJ1-5 | TRBV24-1 | TRBD1 | few | CATSGGGPSNQPQHF | TGTGCCACCAGTGGAGGGGGCCCCTCCAATCAGCCCCAGCATTTT
TRBJ2-5 | TRBV11-2 | TRBD2 | NA | CASSPTSGGPQETQYF | TGTGCCAGCAGCCCGACTAGCGGGGGACCCCAAGAGACCCAGTACTTC
TRBJ2-5 | TRBV12-3/TRBV12-4 | NA | many | CASTERPVETQYF | TGTGCCAGCACCGAGCGGCCCGTCGAGACCCAGTACTTC
TRBJ2-1 | TRBV2 | TRBD1 | few | CASSGRQGPYNEQFF | TGTGCCAGCAGTGGAAGACAGGGACCCTACAATGAGCAGTTCTTC
TRBJ1-5 | TRBV19 | TRBD1 | NA | CASSGTVNQPQHF | TGTGCCAGTAGTGGGACAGTCAATCAGCCCCAGCATTTT
TRBJ1-1 | TRBV6-2/TRBV6-3 | NA | many | CASSYSGRAFF | TGTGCCAGCAGTTACTCGGGGAGGGCTTTCTTT
TRBJ2-3 | TRBV15 | TRBD2 | many | CATSRELARDTQYF | TGTGCCACCAGCAGAGAACTAGCGAGGGATACGCAGTATTTT
TRBJ2-3 | TRBV12-3/TRBV12-4 | NA | few | CASSLFALGTTDTQYF | TGTGCCAGCAGTTTATTTGCTCTGGGGACCACAGATACGCAGTATTTT
TRBJ1-2 | TRBV20-1 | TRBD1 | few | CSASPGTGYGYTF | TGCAGTGCCAGTCCCGGGACAGGCTATGGCTACACCTTC
TRBJ2-3 | TRBV7-8 | NA | few | CASSYFLEGDTQYF | TGTGCCAGCAGCTACTTCCTGGAGGGAGATACGCAGTATTTT
TRBJ2-3 | TRBV11-2 | TRBD2 | NA | CASSELPAGVVDTQYF | TGTGCCAGCAGCGAACTCCCAGCGGGGGTTGTAGATACGCAGTATTTT